The source of this T cell receptor (beta chain) is a study of identical twins. TCRdb analysed the 5' RACE reads with MiXCR anew, one entry per CDR3 protein. Altogether 100,000 to 110,000 distinct CDR3 sequences are present, 5.9% being singletons, with the ten largest covering more than 10%. The CDR3 length is 12 residues. Per germline, CDR1 KGHSH and CDR2 LQKENI. Trimming cost V 6 bases and J 5 bases; bases outside gene matches: 0. Among all donors, each was a healthy Caucasian. The chain carries TRBV18 and TRBJ2-3, with 9 bases fitting TRBD1. The sequenced material came from memory T cells sorted from blood. The source of this sequence is a woman between 50 and 59 years old in good health. CDR3: CASSTGGDTQYF. In nucleotides, the CDR3 is TGTGCCAGCTCGACAGGGGGAGATACGCAGTATTTT.